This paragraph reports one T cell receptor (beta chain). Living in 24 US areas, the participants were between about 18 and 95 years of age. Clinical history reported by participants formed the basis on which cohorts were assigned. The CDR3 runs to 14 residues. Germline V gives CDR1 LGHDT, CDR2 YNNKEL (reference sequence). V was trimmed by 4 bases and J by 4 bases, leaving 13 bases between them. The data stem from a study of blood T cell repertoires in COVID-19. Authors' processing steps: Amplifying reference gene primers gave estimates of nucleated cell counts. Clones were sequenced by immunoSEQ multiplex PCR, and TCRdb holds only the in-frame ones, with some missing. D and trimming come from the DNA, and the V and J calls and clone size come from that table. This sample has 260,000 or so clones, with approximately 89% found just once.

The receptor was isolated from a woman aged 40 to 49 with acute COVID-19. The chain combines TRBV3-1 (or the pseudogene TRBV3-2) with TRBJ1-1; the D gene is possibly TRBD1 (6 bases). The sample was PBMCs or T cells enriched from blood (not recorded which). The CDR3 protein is CASSLEGVGTEAFF. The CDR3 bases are TGTGCCAGCAGCCTCGAGGGGGTGGGCACTGAAGCTTTCTTT.